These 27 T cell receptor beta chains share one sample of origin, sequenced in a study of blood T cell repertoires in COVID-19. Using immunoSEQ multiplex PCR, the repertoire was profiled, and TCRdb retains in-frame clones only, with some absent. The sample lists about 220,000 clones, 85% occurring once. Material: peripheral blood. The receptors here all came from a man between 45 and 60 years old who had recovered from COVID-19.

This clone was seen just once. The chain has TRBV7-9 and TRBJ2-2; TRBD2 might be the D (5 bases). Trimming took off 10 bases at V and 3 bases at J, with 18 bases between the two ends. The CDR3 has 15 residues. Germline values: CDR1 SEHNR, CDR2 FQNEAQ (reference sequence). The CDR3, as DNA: TGTGCCAACCCGAAGCGAGGGTTCGACACCGGGGAGCTGTTTTTT. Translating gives CANPKRGFDTGELFF.

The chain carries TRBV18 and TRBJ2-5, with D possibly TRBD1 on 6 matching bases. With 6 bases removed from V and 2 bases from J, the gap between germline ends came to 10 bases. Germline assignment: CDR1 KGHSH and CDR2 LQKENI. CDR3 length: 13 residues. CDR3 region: CASSRTVQETQYF. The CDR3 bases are TGTGCCAGCTCGAGGACAGTACAAGAGACCCAGTACTTC.

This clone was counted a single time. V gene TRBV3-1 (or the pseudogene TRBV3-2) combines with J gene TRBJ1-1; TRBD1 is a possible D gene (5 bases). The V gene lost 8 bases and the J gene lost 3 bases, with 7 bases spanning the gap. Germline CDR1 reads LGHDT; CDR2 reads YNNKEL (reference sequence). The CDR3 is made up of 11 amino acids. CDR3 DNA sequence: TGTGCCAGCCAGGGTCACACTGAAGCTTTCTTT. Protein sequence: CASQGHTEAFF.

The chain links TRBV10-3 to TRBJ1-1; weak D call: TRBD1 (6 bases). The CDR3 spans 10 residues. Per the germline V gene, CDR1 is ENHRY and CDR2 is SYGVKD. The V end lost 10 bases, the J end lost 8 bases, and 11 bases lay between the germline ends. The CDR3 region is CATWGGEAFF. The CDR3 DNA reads TGTGCCACATGGGGGGGCGAAGCTTTCTTT.

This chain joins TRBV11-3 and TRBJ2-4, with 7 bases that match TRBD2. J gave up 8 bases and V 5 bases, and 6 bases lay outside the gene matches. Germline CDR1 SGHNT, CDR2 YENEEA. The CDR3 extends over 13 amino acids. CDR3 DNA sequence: TGTGCCAGCAGCCTGGGAAGCGGGGACATTCAGTACTTC. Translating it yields CASSLGSGDIQYF.

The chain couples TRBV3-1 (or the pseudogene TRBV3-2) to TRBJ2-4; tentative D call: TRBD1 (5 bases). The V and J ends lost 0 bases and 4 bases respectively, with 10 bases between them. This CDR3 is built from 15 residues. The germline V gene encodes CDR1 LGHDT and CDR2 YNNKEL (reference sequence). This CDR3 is CASSQDGAGKNIQYF. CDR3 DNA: TGTGCCAGCAGCCAAGATGGGGCAGGGAAAAACATTCAGTACTTC.

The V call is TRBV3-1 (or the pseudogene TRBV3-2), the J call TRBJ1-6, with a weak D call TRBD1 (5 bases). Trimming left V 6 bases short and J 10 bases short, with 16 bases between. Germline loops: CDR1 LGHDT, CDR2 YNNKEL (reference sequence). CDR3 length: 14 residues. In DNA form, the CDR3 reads TGTGCCAGCAGACTCGGCATCAGGGTATCACCCCTCCACTTT. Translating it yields CASRLGIRVSPLHF.

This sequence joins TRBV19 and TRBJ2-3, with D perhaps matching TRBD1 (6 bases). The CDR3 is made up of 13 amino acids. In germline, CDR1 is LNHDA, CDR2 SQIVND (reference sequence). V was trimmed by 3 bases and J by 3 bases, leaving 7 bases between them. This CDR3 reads CASSIQGTDTQYF. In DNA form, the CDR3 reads TGTGCCAGTAGTATCCAGGGGACAGATACGCAGTATTTT. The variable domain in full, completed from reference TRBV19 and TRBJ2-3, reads DGGITQSPKYLFRKEGQNVTLSCEQNLNHDAMYWYRQDPGQGLRLIYYSQIVNDFQKGDIAEGYSVSREKKESFPLTVTSAQKNPTAFYLCASSIQGTDTQYFGPGTRLTVL.

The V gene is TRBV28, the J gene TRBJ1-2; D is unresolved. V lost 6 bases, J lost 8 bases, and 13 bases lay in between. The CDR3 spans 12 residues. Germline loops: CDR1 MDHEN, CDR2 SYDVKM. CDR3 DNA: TGTGCCAGCAGAGGAGGGATAAGAGGCTACACCTTC. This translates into CASRGGIRGYTF.

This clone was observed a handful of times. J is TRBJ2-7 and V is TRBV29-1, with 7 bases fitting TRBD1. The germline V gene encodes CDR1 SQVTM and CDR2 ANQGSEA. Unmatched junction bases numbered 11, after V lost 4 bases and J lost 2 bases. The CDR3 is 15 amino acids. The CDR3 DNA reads TGCAGCGTTGCGAACGGGGACAGTCGGACCTACGAGCAGTACTTC. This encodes CSVANGDSRTYEQYF.

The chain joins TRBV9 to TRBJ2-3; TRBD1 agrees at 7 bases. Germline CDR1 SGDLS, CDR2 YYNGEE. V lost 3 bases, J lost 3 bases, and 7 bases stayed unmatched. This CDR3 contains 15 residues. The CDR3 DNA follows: TGTGCCAGCAGCGGAAGACAGGGTGGGACAGATACGCAGTATTTT. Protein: CASSGRQGGTDTQYF.

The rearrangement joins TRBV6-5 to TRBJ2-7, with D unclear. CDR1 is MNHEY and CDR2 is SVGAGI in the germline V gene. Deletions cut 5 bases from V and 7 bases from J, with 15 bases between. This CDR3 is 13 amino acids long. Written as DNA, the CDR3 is TGTGCCAGCAGTCCGGCCCTAACGAGGGAGCAGTACTTC. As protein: CASSPALTREQYF.

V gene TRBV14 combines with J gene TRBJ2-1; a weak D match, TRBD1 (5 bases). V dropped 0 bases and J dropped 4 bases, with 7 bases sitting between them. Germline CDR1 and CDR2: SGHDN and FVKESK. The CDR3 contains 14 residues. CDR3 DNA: TGTGCCAGCAGCCAAGATGGACAATACAATGAGCAGTTCTTC. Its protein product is CASSQDGQYNEQFF.

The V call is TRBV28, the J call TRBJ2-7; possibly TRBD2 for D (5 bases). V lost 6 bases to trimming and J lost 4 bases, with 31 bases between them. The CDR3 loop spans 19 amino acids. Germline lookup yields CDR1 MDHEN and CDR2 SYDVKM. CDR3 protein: CASSSTHRGRPKPLYEQYF. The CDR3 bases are TGTGCCAGCAGCTCAACCCATAGAGGGCGCCCGAAACCACTATACGAGCAGTACTTC.

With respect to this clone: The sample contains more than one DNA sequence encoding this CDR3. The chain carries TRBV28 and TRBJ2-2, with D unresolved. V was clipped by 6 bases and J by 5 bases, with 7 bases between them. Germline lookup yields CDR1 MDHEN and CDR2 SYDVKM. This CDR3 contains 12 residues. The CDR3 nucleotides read TGTGCCAGCAGCCTTCTTACCGGGGAGCTGTTTTTT. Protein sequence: CASSLLTGELFF.

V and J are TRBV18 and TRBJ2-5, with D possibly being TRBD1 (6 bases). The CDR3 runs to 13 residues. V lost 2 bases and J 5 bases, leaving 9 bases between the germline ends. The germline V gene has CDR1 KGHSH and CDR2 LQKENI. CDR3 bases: TGTGCCAGCTCACCAGGACAGAAGGAGACCCAGTACTTC. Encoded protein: CASSPGQKETQYF.

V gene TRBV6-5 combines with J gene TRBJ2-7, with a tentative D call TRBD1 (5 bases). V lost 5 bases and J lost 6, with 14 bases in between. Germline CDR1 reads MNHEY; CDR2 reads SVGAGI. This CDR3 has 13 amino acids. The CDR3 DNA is TGTGCCAGCAGTCGAACGCTGGGGCGCGAGCAGTACTTC. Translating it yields CASSRTLGREQYF.

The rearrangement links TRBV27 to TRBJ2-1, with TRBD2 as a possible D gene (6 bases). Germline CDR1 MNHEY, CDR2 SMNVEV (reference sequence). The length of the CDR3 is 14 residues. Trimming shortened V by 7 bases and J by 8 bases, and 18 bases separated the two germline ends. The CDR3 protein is CASTASGVDDEQFF. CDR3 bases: TGTGCCAGCACCGCGTCGGGGGTGGACGATGAGCAGTTCTTC.

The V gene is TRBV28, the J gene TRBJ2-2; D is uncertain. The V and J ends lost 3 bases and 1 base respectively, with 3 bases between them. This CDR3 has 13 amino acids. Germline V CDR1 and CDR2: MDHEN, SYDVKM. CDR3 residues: CASSFQNTGELFF. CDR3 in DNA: TGTGCCAGCAGTTTCCAGAACACCGGGGAGCTGTTTTTT. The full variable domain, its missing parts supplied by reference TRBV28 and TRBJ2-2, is DVKVTQSSRYLVKRTGEKVFLECVQDMDHENMFWYRQDPGLGLRLIYFSYDVKMKEKGDIPEGYSVSREKKERFSLILESASTNQTSMYLCASSFQNTGELFFGEGSRLTVL.

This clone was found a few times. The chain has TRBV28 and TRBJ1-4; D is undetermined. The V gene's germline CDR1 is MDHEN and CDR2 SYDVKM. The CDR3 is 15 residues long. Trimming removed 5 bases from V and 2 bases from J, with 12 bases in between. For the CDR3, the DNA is TGTGCCAGCAGTCCCCTAGGGAGGACTAATGAAAAACTGTTTTTT. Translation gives CASSPLGRTNEKLFF.

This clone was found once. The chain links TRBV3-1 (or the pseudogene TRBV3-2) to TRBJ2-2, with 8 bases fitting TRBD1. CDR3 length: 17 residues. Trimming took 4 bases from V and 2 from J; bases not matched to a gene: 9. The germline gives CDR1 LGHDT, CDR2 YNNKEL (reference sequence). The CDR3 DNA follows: TGTGCCAGCAGCCGGAATCCCGGGACAGGCAACACCGGGGAGCTGTTTTTT. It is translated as CASSRNPGTGNTGELFF.

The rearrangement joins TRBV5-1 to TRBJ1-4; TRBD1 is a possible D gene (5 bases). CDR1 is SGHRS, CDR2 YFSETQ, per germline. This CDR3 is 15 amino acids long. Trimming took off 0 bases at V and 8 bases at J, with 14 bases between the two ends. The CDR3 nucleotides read TGCGCCAGCAGCTTGGCCCGGGGGTGGGGAGAAAAACTGTTTTTT. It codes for CASSLARGWGEKLFF. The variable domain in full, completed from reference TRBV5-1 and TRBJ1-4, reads KAGVTQTPRYLIKTRGQQVTLSCSPISGHRSVSWYQQTPGQGLQFLFEYFSETQRNKGNFPGRFSGRQFSNSRSEMNVSTLELGDSALYLCASSLARGWGEKLFFGSGTQLSVL.

CDR3 loop: CSASVAGYNEQFF. In DNA, the CDR3 is TGCAGTGCTAGTGTAGCGGGCTACAATGAGCAGTTCTTC. The chain couples TRBV20-1 to TRBJ2-1; the match to TRBD2 covers 7 bases. Germline assignment: CDR1 DFQATT and CDR2 SNEGSKA (reference sequence). After removal of 3 bases from V and 3 bases from J, the junction contained 2 bases not matched to a gene. The CDR3 loop spans 13 amino acids.

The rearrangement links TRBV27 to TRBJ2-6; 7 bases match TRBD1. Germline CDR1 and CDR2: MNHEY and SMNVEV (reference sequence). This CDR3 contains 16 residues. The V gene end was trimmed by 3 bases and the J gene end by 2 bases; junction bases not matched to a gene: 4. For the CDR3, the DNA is TGTGCCAGCAGTTTGACAGGGACAGCTGGGGCCAACGTCCTGACTTTC. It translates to CASSLTGTAGANVLTF. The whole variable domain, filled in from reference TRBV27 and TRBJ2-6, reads EAQVTQNPRYLITVTGKKLTVTCSQNMNHEYMSWYRQDPGLGLRQIYYSMNVEVTDKGDVPEGYKVSRKEKRNFPLILESPSPNQTSLYFCASSLTGTAGANVLTFGAGSRLTVL.

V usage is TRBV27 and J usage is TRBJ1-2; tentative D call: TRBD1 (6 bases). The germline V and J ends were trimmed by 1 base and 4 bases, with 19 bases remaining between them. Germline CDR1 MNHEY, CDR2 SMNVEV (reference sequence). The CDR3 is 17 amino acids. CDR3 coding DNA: TGTGCCAGCAGTTTATATTGGGCGGGGGCGACGACCTATGGCTACACCTTC. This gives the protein CASSLYWAGATTYGYTF.

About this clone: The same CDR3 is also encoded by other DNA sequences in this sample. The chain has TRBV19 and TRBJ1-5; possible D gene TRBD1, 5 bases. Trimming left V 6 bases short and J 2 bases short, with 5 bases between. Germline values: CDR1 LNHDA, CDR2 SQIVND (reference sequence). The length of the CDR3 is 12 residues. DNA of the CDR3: TGTGCCAGTAGAGGGGGCAATCAGCCCCAGCATTTT. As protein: CASRGGNQPQHF.

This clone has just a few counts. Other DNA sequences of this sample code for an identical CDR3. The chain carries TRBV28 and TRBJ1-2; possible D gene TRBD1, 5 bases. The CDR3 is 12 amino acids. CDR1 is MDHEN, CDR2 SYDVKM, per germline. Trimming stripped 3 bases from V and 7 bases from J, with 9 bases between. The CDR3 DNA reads TGTGCCAGCAGTTTGTCCACAGGTGGCTACACCTTC. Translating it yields CASSLSTGGYTF.